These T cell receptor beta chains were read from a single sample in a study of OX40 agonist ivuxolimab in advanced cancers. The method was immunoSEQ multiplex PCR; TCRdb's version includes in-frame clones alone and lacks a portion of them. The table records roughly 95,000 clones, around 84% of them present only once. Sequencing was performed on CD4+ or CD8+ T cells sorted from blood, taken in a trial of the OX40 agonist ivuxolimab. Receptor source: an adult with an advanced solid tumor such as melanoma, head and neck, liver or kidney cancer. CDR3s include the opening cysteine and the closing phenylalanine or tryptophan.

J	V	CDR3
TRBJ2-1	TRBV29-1	CSVEPYAIVTGRDNEQFF
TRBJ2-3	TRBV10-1	CASSESTASTDTQYF
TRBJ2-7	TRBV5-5	CASSPVQGTWTGEQYF
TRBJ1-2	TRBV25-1	CASSGQGGGYGYTF
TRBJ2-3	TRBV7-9	CASSDPRAPGVADTQYF
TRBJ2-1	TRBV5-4	CASSLSGTGLNNEQFF
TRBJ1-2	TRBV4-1	CASSPDRDRGGYGYTF
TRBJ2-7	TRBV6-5	CASRSSREQYF
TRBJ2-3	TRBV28	CASSLLVSPGGDTQYF
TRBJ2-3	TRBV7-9	CASSLSEAAGTDTQYF
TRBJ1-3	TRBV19	CASRDVGLAGNTIYF
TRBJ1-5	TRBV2	CASTMNSNQPQHF
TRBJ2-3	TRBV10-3	CAIRAHERSTDTQYF
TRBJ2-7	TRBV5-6	CASSNTGQINEQYF
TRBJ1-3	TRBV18	CASSLDWNSGNTIYF